The 20 T cell receptor beta chains below were found in one sample sequenced in a study of identical twins. TCRdb fed the 5' RACE reads into MiXCR, producing one record per CDR3 protein. The sample yields roughly 690,000 distinct CDR3 sequences, approximately 6.1% seen once. The sequencing sample was made of naive T cells sorted from blood. The receptors were gathered from a man younger than 35 in good health.

The chain uses TRBV14 and TRBJ2-4; D is unresolved. The V gene's germline CDR1 is SGHDN and CDR2 FVKESK. Trimming shortened V by 0 bases and J by 2 bases, and 14 bases separated the two germline ends. The CDR3 contains 17 residues. The CDR3 DNA is TGTGCCAGCAGCCAAGATAGTGGACGTCAAACCAAAAACATTCAGTACTTC. It specifies CASSQDSGRQTKNIQYF.

There are a few counts of this clonotype. The gene calls are TRBV28 and TRBJ2-5; the D gene could be TRBD1 or TRBD2 (5 bases each). Germline V CDR1 and CDR2: MDHEN, SYDVKM. The CDR3 sequence is 15 residues long. Trimming cost V 5 bases and J 5 bases, with 18 bases left between them. CDR3 sequence: CASSGRYGAGETQYF. The CDR3 coding sequence is TGTGCCAGCAGTGGACGCTACGGGGCCGGGGAGACCCAGTACTTC.

This clonotype was observed a handful of times. The junction departs from germline at one end; a sequencing error may be responsible. The rearrangement links TRBV6-1 to TRBJ2-1; 9 bases agree with TRBD2. The CDR3 runs 14 residues. Germline CDR1 MNHNS, CDR2 SASEGT. Written as DNA, the CDR3 is TGTGCCAGCAGCCCCAGCGGGGGGTACACTGAGCAGTTCTTC. Its translation: CASSPSGGYTEQFF.

This clonotype was counted at least ten times. The V and J genes are TRBV20-1 and TRBJ2-3; possibly TRBD1 or TRBD2 for D (5 bases each). V shed 0 bases and J shed 3 bases, with 16 bases lying between them. CDR3 length: 16 residues. The V gene's germline CDR1 is DFQATT and CDR2 SNEGSKA (reference sequence). The CDR3 sequence: CSARESTGWGTDTQYF. The DNA for the CDR3 is TGCAGTGCTAGAGAATCGACGGGGTGGGGGACAGATACGCAGTATTTT.

This clonotype was found a few times. Its ends do not fully match the called genes, so a read error is possible. This chain uses TRBV7-7 with TRBJ2-7; unclear D gene. Germline loops: CDR1 SSHAT, CDR2 FNYEAQ (reference sequence). The CDR3 extends over 13 amino acids. The CDR3 loop reads CASSLTPSHEQYF. CDR3 bases: TGTGCCAGCAGCTTAACTCCCTCCCACGAGCAGTACTTC.

This clonotype was seen at least ten times. V gene TRBV11-2 combines with J gene TRBJ2-1, with a tentative D call TRBD1 (5 bases). There are 19 residues in the CDR3. The V end lost 3 bases, the J end lost 5 bases, and 26 bases lay between the germline ends. The germline gives CDR1 SGHAT, CDR2 FQNNGV. CDR3 in DNA: TGTGCCAGCAGCTTTAGGGGCCCGGCTCCCAGAAGAGCAAACAATGAGCAGTTCTTC. This sequence encodes CASSFRGPAPRRANNEQFF.

This clonotype was picked up many times. The rearrangement joins TRBV11-2 to TRBJ2-1; 9 nucleotides line up with TRBD2. This CDR3 spans 16 amino acids. Germline CDR1 reads SGHAT; CDR2 reads FQNNGV. V shed 1 base and J 8 bases; nucleotides not matched to a gene: 9. CDR3 DNA sequence: TGTGCCAGCAGCTTAGGGGCCGGACTAGCGTCGGATGAGCAGTTCTTC. It specifies CASSLGAGLASDEQFF.

This clonotype was counted between two and nine times. This chain connects TRBV4-1 to TRBJ2-1; 11 bases line up with TRBD2. With V trimmed by 1 base and J by 7 bases, 6 bases remained unmatched. The CDR3 consists of 16 residues. Germline V gene sequence: CDR1 MGHRA, CDR2 YSYEKL. CDR3 in DNA: TGCGCCAGCAGCCAAGTTACTAGCGGGAGTTTTAATGAGCAGTTCTTC. Translated: CASSQVTSGSFNEQFF.

This clonotype was seen only a few times. The V and J genes are TRBV15 and TRBJ2-1, with 8 bases that match TRBD2. CDR1 is LNHNV, CDR2 YYDKDF, per germline (reference sequence). The CDR3 contains 16 residues. V dropped 0 bases and J dropped 6; count of bases not matched to a gene: 7. The CDR3 sequence is CATSRDSGNFFNEQFF. CDR3 in DNA: TGTGCCACCAGCAGAGATAGCGGGAACTTTTTCAATGAGCAGTTCTTC.

This clonotype has at least ten counts. The chain links TRBV24-1 to TRBJ2-3; D unclear. Germline V gene data show CDR1 as KGHDR and CDR2 as SFDVKD. The CDR3 length is 16 residues. Trimming removed 6 bases from V and 0 bases from J, with 15 bases in between. The CDR3 DNA reads TGTGCCACCAGTCCTCAGGATGGCAGTAGCACAGATACGCAGTATTTT. It specifies CATSPQDGSSTDTQYF.

This clonotype was detected only a few times. The CDR3 reads CASSIERGLAGDREQFF. The CDR3 DNA is TGTGCCAGCAGTATAGAACGAGGGCTAGCGGGAGATCGTGAGCAGTTCTTC. This chain uses TRBV5-5 with TRBJ2-1; TRBD2 agrees at 10 bases. Germline-derived CDR1 and CDR2 are SGHKS and YYEKEE (reference sequence). Trimming cost V 5 bases and J 9 bases; bases outside gene matches: 17. This CDR3 is built from 17 residues. Together with reference TRBV5-5 and TRBJ2-1, the CDR3 gives the full variable domain: DAGVTQSPTHLIKTRGQQVTLRCSPISGHKSVSWYQQVLGQGPQFIFQYYEKEERGRGNFPDRFSARQFPNYSSELNVNALLLGDSALYLCASSIERGLAGDREQFFGPGTRLTVL.

This clonotype was found a few times. The chain links TRBV7-2 to TRBJ2-3; tentatively, D is TRBD2 (5 bases). The CDR3 is made up of 22 amino acids. Germline V lookup: CDR1 SGHTA, CDR2 FQGNSA. Trimming pared 2 bases from V and 1 base from J, leaving 31 bases between. The DNA for the CDR3 is TGTGCCAGCAGCTTATCCGAAGTCCGTCGTGGCGGGCCCCGGTTCGGCACAGATACGCAGTATTTT. This gives the protein CASSLSEVRRGGPRFGTDTQYF.

The J gene is TRBJ1-3, the V gene TRBV6-1; weak D call: TRBD1 (6 bases). Germline V lookup: CDR1 MNHNS, CDR2 SASEGT. The CDR3 is 13 residues long. V was shortened by 8 bases and J by 6 bases, with 14 bases between the two germline ends. The CDR3 is CASQGSGVNTIYF. For the CDR3, the DNA is TGTGCCAGCCAGGGGTCGGGAGTAAACACCATATATTTT.

At least ten counts were recorded for this clonotype. CDR3 region: CSATRDSSSYNEQFF. In DNA, the CDR3 is TGCAGTGCAACTCGGGACAGCAGCTCCTACAATGAGCAGTTCTTC. The chain joins TRBV20-1 to TRBJ2-1, with TRBD1 matching 7 bases. CDR3 length: 15 amino acids. Germline values: CDR1 DFQATT, CDR2 SNEGSKA (reference sequence). The V segment lost 6 bases and the J segment 0 bases; nucleotides outside the gene matches: 8.

The V gene is TRBV7-6, the J gene TRBJ2-5, with 7 bases that match TRBD1. The CDR3 spans 16 residues. Trimming cost V 4 bases and J 3 bases; bases outside gene matches: 11. CDR1 is SGHVS, CDR2 FNYEAQ, per germline. The CDR3 sequence is CASSSQGTQTKETQYF. The CDR3 DNA is TGTGCCAGCAGCTCACAGGGGACCCAAACGAAAGAGACCCAGTACTTC. Using reference TRBV7-6 and TRBJ2-5 for the parts outside the CDR3, the full variable domain is GAGVSQSPRYKVTKRGQDVALRCDPISGHVSLYWYRQALGQGPEFLTYFNYEAQQDKSGLPNDRFSAERPEGSISTLTIQRTEQRDSAMYRCASSSQGTQTKETQYFGPGTRLLVL.

This clonotype was recorded many times. The CDR3 coding sequence is TGTGCCAGCAGTTTATATCGGTCAGAACAGTACTTC. Encoded protein: CASSLYRSEQYF. The chain recombines TRBV12-3 or TRBV12-4 with TRBJ2-4; D not resolved. V gave up 2 bases and J gave up 13 bases, with 12 bases separating them. The CDR3 runs 12 residues.

This rearrangement joins TRBV20-1 to TRBJ2-1; no clear D. V was pared by 6 bases and J by 4 bases, with 19 bases between. CDR3 length: 15 residues. Germline-derived CDR1 and CDR2 are DFQATT and SNEGSKA (reference sequence). CDR3 region: CSAERSPAVYNEQFF. Here the CDR3 DNA reads TGCAGTGCCGAACGGAGCCCGGCGGTGTACAATGAGCAGTTCTTC.

This clonotype was observed many times. The chain links TRBV9 to TRBJ1-1; D call uncertain. The V gene lost 6 bases and the J gene lost 6 bases, with 15 bases spanning the gap. The germline CDR1 and CDR2 sequences are SGDLS and YYNGEE. The CDR3 length is 13 residues. The CDR3 DNA is TGTGCCAGCACCTTCCCCGAGGTCGCTGAAGCTTTCTTT. Translated: CASTFPEVAEAFF. The complete variable domain, with remaining parts taken from reference TRBV9 and TRBJ1-1, reads DSGVTQTPKHLITATGQRVTLRCSPRSGDLSVYWYQQSLDQGLQFLIQYYNGEERAKGNILERFSAQQFPDLHSELNLSSLELGDSALYFCASTFPEVAEAFFGQGTRLTVV.

This clonotype came up many times. CDR3 in DNA: TGCAGTCACGCCATGAACACTGAAGCTTTCTTT. The encoded protein is CSHAMNTEAFF. The rearrangement links TRBV29-1 to TRBJ1-1; D not resolved. The germline V gene encodes CDR1 SQVTM and CDR2 ANQGSEA. The CDR3 is made up of 11 amino acids. The full variable domain, in which reference TRBV29-1 and TRBJ1-1 provide the parts outside the CDR3, is SAVISQKPSRDICQRGTSLTIQCQVDSQVTMMFWYRQQPGQSLTLIATANQGSEATYESGFVIDKFPISRPNLTFSTLTVSNMSPEDSSIYLCSHAMNTEAFFGQGTRLTVV.

This clonotype was recorded at least ten times. This chain links TRBV13 with TRBJ2-1, with 16 positions matching TRBD2. The germline CDR1 and CDR2 sequences are PRHDT and FYEKMQ (reference sequence). Losses at the gene ends were 5 bases for V and 8 bases for J; bases not matched to a gene: 6. This CDR3 region has 16 residues. The CDR3 sequence: CASSPRGLAGGYEQFF. Here the CDR3 DNA reads TGTGCCAGCAGCCCGAGGGGACTAGCGGGAGGGTATGAGCAGTTCTTC.